Given below is one TCR beta chain in context. Its cognate antigen is unknown. This entry is derived from a study of T cell responses to AZD1222 COVID-19 vaccine. Germline lookup yields CDR1 SGHTA and CDR2 FQGNSA. Losses at the gene ends were 4 bases for V and 1 base for J; bases not matched to a gene: 4. The CDR3 runs 15 residues. Study-wide results and limits: Reportedly, nearly half the spike-specific TCRs target unmutated variant regions. There were mostly white British donors and more females than males, and clonal diversity was possibly underestimated.

Assay used: immunoSEQ multiplex PCR; TCRdb lists only in-frame clones, some missing. The sample consists of some 150,000 clones, approximately 91% of them appearing once. The rearrangement links TRBV7-2 to TRBJ1-2; TRBD1 matches 9 bases. The sample in question was peripheral blood, obtained on day 0 of AZD1222 vaccination. The sequence derives from an adult in good health. The CDR3 sequence is CASSSRGQGNYGYTF. In DNA, the CDR3 is TGTGCCAGCAGCTCTCGGGGACAGGGTAACTATGGCTACACCTTC.